This T cell receptor (beta chain) was recorded in a study of T cell responses to AZD1222 COVID-19 vaccine. Sequencing used immunoSEQ multiplex PCR; TCRdb keeps in-frame clones, though not all of them. This sample has fewer than 200,000 clones; 88% occur once, and the top ten carry roughly 26%. V dropped 6 bases and J dropped 4 bases, with 18 bases sitting between them. CDR1 is MDHEN, CDR2 SYDVKM, per germline. The CDR3 consists of 15 residues. The chain carries TRBV28 and TRBJ1-2; a possible D gene is TRBD1 (5 bases). The sample consisted of peripheral blood, taken 28 days after the second AZD1222 dose. The receptor's source is an adult who received the AZD1222 COVID-19 vaccine. CDR3 sequence: CASSLLGRRVYGYTF. As DNA, the CDR3 is TGTGCCAGCAGCCTCCTGGGGCGCCGGGTCTATGGCTACACCTTC.